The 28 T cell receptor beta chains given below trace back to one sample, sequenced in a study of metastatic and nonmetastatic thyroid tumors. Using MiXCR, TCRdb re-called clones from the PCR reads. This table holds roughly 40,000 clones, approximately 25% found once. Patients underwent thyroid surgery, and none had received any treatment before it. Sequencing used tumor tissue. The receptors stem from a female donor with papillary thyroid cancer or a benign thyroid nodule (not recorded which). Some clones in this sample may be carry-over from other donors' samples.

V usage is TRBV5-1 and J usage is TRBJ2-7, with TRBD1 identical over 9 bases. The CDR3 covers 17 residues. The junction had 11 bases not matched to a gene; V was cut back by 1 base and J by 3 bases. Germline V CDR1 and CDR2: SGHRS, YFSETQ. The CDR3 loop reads CASSLQGDRAVYYEQYF. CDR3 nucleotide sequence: TGCGCCAGCAGCTTGCAAGGGGACAGGGCAGTATACTACGAGCAGTACTTC.

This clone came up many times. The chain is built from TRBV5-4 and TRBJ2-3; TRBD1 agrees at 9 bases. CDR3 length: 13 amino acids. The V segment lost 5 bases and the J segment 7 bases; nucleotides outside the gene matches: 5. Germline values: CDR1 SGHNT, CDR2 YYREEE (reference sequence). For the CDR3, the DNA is TGTGCCAGCAGGCGGACAGGGGACCATACGCAGTATTTT. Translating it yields CASRRTGDHTQYF.

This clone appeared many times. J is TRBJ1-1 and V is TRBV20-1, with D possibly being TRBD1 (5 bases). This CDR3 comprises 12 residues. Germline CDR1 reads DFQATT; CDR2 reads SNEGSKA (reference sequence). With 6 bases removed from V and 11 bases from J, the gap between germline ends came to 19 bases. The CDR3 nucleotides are TGCAGTGCGTCGGGACTTCACCCGGGGGCTTTCTTT. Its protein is CSASGLHPGAFF.

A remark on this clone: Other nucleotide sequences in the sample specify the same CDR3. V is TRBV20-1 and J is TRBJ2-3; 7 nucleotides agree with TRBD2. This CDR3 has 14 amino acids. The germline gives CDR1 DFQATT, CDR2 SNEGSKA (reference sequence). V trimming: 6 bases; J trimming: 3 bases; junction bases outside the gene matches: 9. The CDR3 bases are TGCAGTGCGGGGGAGGCTAGCGGAACAGATACGCAGTATTTT. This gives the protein CSAGEASGTDTQYF.

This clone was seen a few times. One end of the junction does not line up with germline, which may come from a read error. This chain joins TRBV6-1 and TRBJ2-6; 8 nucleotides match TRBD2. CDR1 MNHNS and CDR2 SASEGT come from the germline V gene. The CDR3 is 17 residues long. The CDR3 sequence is CASSEASGGSGSNVLTF. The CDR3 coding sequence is TGTGCCAGCAGTGAAGCGTCGGGAGGGTCTGGGTCCAACGTCCTGACTTTC.

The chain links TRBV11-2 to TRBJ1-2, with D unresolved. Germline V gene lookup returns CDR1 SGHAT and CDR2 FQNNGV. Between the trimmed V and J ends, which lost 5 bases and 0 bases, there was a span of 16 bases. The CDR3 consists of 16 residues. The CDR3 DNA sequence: TGTGCCAGCAGCGGGCGGGTTGGCACAGCTAACTATGGCTACACCTTC. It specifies CASSGRVGTANYGYTF.

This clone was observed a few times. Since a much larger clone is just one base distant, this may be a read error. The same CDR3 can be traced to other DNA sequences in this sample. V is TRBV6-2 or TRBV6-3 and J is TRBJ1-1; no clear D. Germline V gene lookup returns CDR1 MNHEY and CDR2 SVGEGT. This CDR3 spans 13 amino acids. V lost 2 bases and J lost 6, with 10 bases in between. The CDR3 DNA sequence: TGTGCCAGCAGTTACCGAGGTTTTTCTGAAGCTTTCTTT. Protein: CASSYRGFSEAFF.

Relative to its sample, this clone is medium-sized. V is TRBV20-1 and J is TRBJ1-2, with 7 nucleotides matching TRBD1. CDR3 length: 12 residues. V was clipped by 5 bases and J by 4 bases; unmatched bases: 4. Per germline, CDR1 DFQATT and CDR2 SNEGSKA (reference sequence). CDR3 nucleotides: TGCAGTGCTCGACAGGGAACCTATGGCTACACCTTC. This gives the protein CSARQGTYGYTF.

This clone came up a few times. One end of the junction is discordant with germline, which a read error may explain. CDR3 sequence: CASSPVQVSTYTQYF. CDR3 DNA: TGTGCCAGCAGCCCCGTACAGGTTAGCACATATACGCAGTATTTT. The chain joins TRBV6-1 to TRBJ2-3; maybe TRBD1 (5 bases). The CDR3 contains 15 residues. Germline assignment: CDR1 MNHNS and CDR2 SASEGT.

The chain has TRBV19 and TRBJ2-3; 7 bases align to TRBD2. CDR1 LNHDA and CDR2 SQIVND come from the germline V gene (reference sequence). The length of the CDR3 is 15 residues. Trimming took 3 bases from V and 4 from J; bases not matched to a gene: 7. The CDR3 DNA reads TGTGCCAGTAGTATGAGCGGGGTTGCCGCAGATACGCAGTATTTT. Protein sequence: CASSMSGVAADTQYF.

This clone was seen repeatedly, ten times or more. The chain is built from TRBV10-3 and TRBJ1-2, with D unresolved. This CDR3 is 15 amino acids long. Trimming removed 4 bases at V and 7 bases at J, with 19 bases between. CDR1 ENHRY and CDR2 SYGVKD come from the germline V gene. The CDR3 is CAISGIVTGNSGYTF. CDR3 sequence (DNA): TGTGCCATCAGTGGTATAGTTACCGGGAATAGTGGCTACACCTTC.

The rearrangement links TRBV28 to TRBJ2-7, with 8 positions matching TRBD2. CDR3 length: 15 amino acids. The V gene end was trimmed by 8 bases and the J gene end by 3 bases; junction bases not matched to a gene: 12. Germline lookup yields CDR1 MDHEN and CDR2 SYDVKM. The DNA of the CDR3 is TGTGCCAGCTCTATCCCGGGACTAGGAGTCTACGAGCAGTACTTC. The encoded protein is CASSIPGLGVYEQYF.

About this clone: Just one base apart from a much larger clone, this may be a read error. CDR3 sequence: CASSYSRWHTEAFF. The CDR3 coding sequence is TGTGCCAGCAGTTACTCGAGGTGGCACACTGAAGCCTTCTTT. The V and J genes are TRBV6-5 and TRBJ1-1; unclear D gene. Germline V gene sequence: CDR1 MNHEY, CDR2 SVGAGI. This CDR3 region has 14 residues.

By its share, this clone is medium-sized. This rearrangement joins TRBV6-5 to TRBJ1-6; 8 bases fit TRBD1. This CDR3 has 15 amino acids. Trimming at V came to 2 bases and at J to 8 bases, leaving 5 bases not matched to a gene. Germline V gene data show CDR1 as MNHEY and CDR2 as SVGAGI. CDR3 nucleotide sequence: TGTGCCAGCAGTTACACGACAGGGGATGATTCACCCCTCCACTTT. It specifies CASSYTTGDDSPLHF.

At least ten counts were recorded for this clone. The CDR3 nucleotides read TGTGCCAGCAGACTAGCGGGGGGGACCCGCACAGATACGCAGTATTTT. This codes for CASRLAGGTRTDTQYF. This chain connects TRBV6-1 to TRBJ2-3; 13 nucleotides line up with TRBD2. V gave up 6 bases and J gave up 1 base; unmatched junction bases: 4. Germline-derived CDR1 and CDR2 are MNHNS and SASEGT. The CDR3 length is 16 residues.

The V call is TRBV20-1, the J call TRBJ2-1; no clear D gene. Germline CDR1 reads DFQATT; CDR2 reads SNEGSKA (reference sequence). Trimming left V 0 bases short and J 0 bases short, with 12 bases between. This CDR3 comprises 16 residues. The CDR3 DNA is TGCAGTGCTAGAGATGAGGAGCTTAACTCCTACAATGAGCAGTTCTTC. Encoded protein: CSARDEELNSYNEQFF.

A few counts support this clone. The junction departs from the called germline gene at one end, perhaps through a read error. The CDR3, as DNA: TGTGCCAGCAGTTTAGCGGGGGGGGGCACACATACTCAGTATTTT. This gives the protein CASSLAGGGTHTQYF. The gene calls are TRBV27 and TRBJ2-3; TRBD2 matches at 9 bases. CDR1 and CDR2 (germline): MNHEY, SMNVEV (reference sequence). This CDR3 contains 15 residues.

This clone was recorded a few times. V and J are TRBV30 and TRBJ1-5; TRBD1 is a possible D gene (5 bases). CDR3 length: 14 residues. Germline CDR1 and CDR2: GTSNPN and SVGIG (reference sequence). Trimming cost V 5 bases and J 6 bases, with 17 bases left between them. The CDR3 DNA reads TGTGCCTGGGGGACGAAGGGTCTCGCTCAGCCCCAGCATTTT. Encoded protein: CAWGTKGLAQPQHF.

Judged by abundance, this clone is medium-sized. The CDR3 DNA sequence: TGTGCCAGCAGTGAAGAGGGGGTGGGGTACACTGAAGCTTTCTTT. This codes for CASSEEGVGYTEAFF. This chain connects TRBV6-1 to TRBJ1-1, with a tentative D call TRBD1 (6 bases). The CDR3 is 15 amino acids. The germline V gene encodes CDR1 MNHNS and CDR2 SASEGT. The ends were cut back, 1 base at V and 3 bases at J, with 12 bases in the middle.

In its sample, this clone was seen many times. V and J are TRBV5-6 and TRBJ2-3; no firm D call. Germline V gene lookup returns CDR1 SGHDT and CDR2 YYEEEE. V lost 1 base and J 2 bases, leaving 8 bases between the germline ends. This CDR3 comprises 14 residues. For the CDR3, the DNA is TGTGCCAGCAGCTTGACTTGGAACACAGATACGCAGTATTTT. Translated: CASSLTWNTDTQYF.

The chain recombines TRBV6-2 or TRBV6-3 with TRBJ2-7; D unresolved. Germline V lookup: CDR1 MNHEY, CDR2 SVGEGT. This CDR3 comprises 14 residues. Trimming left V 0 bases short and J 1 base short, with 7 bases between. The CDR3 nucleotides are TGTGCCAGCAGTTACTCAAGGCTGTCCTACGAGCAGTACTTC. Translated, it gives CASSYSRLSYEQYF.

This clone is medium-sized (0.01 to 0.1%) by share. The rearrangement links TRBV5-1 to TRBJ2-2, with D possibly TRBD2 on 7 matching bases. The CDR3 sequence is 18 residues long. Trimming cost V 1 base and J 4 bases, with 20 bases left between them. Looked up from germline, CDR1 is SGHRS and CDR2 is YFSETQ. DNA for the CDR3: TGCGCCAGCAGCTTGTCGATTGGTGGGGGGGCTGCCACCGGGGAGCTGTTTTTT. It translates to CASSLSIGGGAATGELFF.

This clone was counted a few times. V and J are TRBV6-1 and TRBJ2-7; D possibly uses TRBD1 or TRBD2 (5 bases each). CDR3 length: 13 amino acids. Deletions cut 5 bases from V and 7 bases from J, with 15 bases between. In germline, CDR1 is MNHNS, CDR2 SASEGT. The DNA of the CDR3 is TGTGCCAGCAGTTCCTGGGACCGCGGGGAGCAGTACTTC. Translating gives CASSSWDRGEQYF.

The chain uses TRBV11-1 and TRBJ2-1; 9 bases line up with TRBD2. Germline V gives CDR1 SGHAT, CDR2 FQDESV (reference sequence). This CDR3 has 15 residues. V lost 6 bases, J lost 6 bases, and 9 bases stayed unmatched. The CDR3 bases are TGTGCCAGCAGGCCGACTAGCGGAGATATCAATGAGCAGTTCTTC. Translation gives CASRPTSGDINEQFF.

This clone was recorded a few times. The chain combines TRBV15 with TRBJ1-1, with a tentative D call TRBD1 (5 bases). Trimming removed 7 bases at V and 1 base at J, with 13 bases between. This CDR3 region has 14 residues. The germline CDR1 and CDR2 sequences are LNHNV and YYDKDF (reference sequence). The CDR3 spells CATKEGRANTEAFF. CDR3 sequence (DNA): TGTGCCACCAAAGAGGGACGCGCGAACACTGAAGCTTTCTTT.

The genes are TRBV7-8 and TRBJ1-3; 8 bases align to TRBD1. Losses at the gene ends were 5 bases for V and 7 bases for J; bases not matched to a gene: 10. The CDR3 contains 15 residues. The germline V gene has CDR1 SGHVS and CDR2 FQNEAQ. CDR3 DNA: TGTGCCAGCAGCCTAACCGGGACAGGAATTAACACCATATATTTT. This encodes CASSLTGTGINTIYF.

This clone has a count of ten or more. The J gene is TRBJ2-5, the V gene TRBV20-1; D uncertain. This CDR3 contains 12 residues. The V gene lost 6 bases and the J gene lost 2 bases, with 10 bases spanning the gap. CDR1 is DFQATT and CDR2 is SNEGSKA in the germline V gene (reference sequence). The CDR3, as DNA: TGCAGTGCCTATTCTTGGCAAGAGACCCAGTACTTC. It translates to CSAYSWQETQYF.

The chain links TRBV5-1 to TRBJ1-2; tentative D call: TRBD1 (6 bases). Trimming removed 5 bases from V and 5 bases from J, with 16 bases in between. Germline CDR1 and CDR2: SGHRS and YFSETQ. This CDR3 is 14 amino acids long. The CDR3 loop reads CASSMDSVSYGYTF. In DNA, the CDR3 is TGCGCCAGCAGTATGGACAGTGTTTCGTATGGCTACACCTTC.